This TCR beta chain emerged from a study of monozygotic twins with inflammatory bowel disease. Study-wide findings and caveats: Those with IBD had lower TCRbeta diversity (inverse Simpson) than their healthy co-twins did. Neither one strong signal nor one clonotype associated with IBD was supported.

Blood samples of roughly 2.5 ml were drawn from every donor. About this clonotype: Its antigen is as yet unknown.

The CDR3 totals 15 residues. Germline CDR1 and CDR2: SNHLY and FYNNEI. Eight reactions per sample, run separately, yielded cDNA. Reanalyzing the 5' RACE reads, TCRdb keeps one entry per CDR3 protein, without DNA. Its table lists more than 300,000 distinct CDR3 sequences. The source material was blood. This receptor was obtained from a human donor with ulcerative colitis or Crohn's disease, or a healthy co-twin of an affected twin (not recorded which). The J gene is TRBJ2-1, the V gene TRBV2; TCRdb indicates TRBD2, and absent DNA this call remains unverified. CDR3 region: CASPGLAGGYNEQFF.